This T cell receptor (beta chain) was observed in a study of blood T cell repertoires in COVID-19. The overall study: Samples representing acute and convalescent COVID-19 were sourced from the United States, Italy and Spain. In each case, the material was cDNA or gDNA derived from T cells, B-cell-depleted T cells, or PBMCs.

Authors' analysis steps: Using reference gene primer amplification, nucleated cell counts were estimated. Method: immunoSEQ multiplex PCR; TCRdb's copy keeps in-frame clones and lacks some. V, J and clone size were drawn from that table, and D and trimming were deduced from the DNA. The sample carries about 26,000 clones, nearly 90% recorded once. This TCR was sampled from a man in his sixties or seventies with acute or convalescent COVID-19. Sample: peripheral blood.

The DNA of the CDR3 is TGTGCCAGCAGCTTAGGACTAGCGGCCTCCTACGAGCAGTACTTC. Translated, it gives CASSLGLAASYEQYF. V is TRBV11-3 and J is TRBJ2-7; 9 bases are shared with TRBD2. This CDR3 comprises 15 residues. The V gene end was trimmed by 1 base and the J gene end by 0 bases; junction bases not matched to a gene: 1. Germline V gene data show CDR1 as SGHNT and CDR2 as YENEEA.